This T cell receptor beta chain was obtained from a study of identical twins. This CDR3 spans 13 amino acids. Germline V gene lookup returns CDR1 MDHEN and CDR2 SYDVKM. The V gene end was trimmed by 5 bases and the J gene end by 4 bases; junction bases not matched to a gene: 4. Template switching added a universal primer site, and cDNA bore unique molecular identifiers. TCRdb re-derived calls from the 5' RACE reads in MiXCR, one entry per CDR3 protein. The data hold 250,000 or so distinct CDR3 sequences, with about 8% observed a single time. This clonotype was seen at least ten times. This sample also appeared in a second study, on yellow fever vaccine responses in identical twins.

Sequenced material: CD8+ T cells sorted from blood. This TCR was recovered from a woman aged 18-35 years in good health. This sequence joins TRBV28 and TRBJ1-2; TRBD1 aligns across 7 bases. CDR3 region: CASSRDRLYGYTF. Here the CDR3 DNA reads TGTGCCAGCAGTCGGGACAGACTCTATGGCTACACCTTC.